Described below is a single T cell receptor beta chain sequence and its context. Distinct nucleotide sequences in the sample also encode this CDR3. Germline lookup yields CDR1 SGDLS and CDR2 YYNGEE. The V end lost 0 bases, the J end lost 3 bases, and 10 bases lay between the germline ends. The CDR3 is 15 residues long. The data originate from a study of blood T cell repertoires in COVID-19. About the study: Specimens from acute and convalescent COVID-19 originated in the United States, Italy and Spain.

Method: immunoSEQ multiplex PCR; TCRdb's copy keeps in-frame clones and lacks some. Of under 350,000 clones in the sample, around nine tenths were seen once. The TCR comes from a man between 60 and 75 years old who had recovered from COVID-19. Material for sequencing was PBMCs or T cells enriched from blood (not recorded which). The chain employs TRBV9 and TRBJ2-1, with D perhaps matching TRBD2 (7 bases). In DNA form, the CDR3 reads TGTGCCAGCAGCGTAGTGGGAGGGGGCTACAATGAGCAGTTCTTC. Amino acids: CASSVVGGGYNEQFF.